The 20 T cell receptor beta chains below were found in one sample sequenced in a study of spatial heterogeneity in lung cancer. TCRdb re-called the 5' RACE reads through MiXCR, storing one row per CDR3 protein. The table records roughly 79,000 distinct CDR3 sequences, roughly 12% of them present only once. Time point here: sample taken at primary tumor resection. Sequencing of whole RNA from tumor, nontumor lung or frozen PBMC involved no sorting. Here the sequenced sample was PBMCs, taken at surgery. The receptors come from a male donor with early-stage non-small cell lung cancer.

The chain recombines TRBV13 with TRBJ2-1; no clear D gene. The CDR3 covers 14 residues. Germline CDR1 PRHDT, CDR2 FYEKMQ (reference sequence). V was pared by 8 bases and J by 2 bases, with 13 bases between. The CDR3 is CASARQRTYNEQFF. CDR3 coding DNA: TGTGCCAGCGCTAGGCAGCGCACCTACAATGAGCAGTTCTTC.

The sample holds a few counts of this clonotype. The CDR3 DNA is TGTGCCAGCAGCCCTTGGACCGCCCGGAACACTGAAGCTTTCTTT. This gives the protein CASSPWTARNTEAFF. The chain joins TRBV9 to TRBJ1-1; D remains unclear. The CDR3 has 15 amino acids. Germline-derived CDR1 and CDR2 are SGDLS and YYNGEE. V was clipped by 4 bases and J by 1 base, with 14 bases between them. Drawing the rest from reference TRBV9 and TRBJ1-1, the complete variable domain is DSGVTQTPKHLITATGQRVTLRCSPRSGDLSVYWYQQSLDQGLQFLIQYYNGEERAKGNILERFSAQQFPDLHSELNLSSLELGDSALYFCASSPWTARNTEAFFGQGTRLTVV.

CDR3 in DNA: TGTGCCAGCAGCCACCGGACAGGAGATACGCAGTATTTT. Protein sequence: CASSHRTGDTQYF. The V call is TRBV4-2, the J call TRBJ2-3; TRBD1 aligns across 7 bases. Unmatched junction bases numbered 2, after V lost 3 bases and J lost 5 bases. This CDR3 has 13 amino acids. Germline V CDR1 and CDR2: LGHNA, YNFKEQ.

Many counts were recorded for this clonotype. This chain connects TRBV28 to TRBJ1-5; a weak D match, TRBD1 (6 bases). Germline values: CDR1 MDHEN, CDR2 SYDVKM. With 5 bases removed from V and 0 bases from J, the gap between germline ends came to 8 bases. The CDR3 has 14 residues. The chain's CDR3 is CASSPGDSNQPQHF. The CDR3 DNA reads as TGTGCCAGCAGTCCAGGGGATAGCAATCAGCCCCAGCATTTT.

This clonotype was seen a single time. This chain joins TRBV20-1 and TRBJ2-4; D could derive from TRBD1 or TRBD2 (7 bases each). Germline V gene data show CDR1 as DFQATT and CDR2 as SNEGSKA (reference sequence). CDR3 size: 14 residues. V was shortened by 1 base and J by 9 bases, with 16 bases between the two germline ends. Here the CDR3 reads CSARAPGGGGIQYF. The CDR3 region has the DNA TGCAGTGCTAGAGCTCCAGGGGGGGGGGGCATTCAGTACTTC.

The sample holds a few counts of this clonotype. The chain carries TRBV29-1 and TRBJ1-5; possibly TRBD1 for D (6 bases). Germline CDR1 SQVTM, CDR2 ANQGSEA. The CDR3 consists of 13 residues. V was trimmed by 4 bases and J by 6 bases, leaving 13 bases between them. The CDR3 DNA follows: TGCAGCGTTGGCGACCTCAGGGGTCAGCCCCAGCATTTT. Translated: CSVGDLRGQPQHF.

This clonotype turned up a few times. Written as DNA, the CDR3 is TGTGCCAGCAGCTCTTACCCCCGGACAGGGGGCACTGAAGCTTTCTTT. It yields the protein CASSSYPRTGGTEAFF. The rearrangement joins TRBV11-2 to TRBJ1-1, with 10 bases fitting TRBD1. With 4 bases clipped from V and 4 bases from J, the junction kept 9 bases outside the gene matches. The germline V gene encodes CDR1 SGHAT and CDR2 FQNNGV. This CDR3 has 16 amino acids.

The chain has TRBV11-3 and TRBJ2-2, with D possibly TRBD1 on 6 matching bases. Germline CDR1 is SGHNT and CDR2 is YENEEA. There are 15 residues in the CDR3. Trimming took 5 bases from V and 1 from J, leaving 11 bases between them. CDR3 region: CASSATTGNTGELFF. CDR3 in DNA: TGTGCCAGCAGCGCGACGACAGGGAACACCGGGGAGCTGTTTTTT.

This clonotype came up a few times. V gene TRBV18 combines with J gene TRBJ2-1, with TRBD1 identical over 7 bases. Per the germline V gene, CDR1 is KGHSH and CDR2 is LQKENI. The CDR3 contains 13 residues. Trimming at V came to 3 bases and at J to 4 bases, leaving 0 bases not matched to a gene. In nucleotides, the CDR3 is TGTGCCAGCTCACCGGGACAGTACAATGAGCAGTTCTTC. This gives the protein CASSPGQYNEQFF.

The chain joins TRBV5-1 to TRBJ2-1; D gene uncertain. Between the trimmed V and J ends, which lost 3 bases and 9 bases, there was a span of 13 bases. Germline assignment: CDR1 SGHRS and CDR2 YFSETQ. The CDR3 is made up of 13 amino acids. As DNA, the CDR3 is TGCGCCAGCAGCTCCGCCCAAAGTGGTGAGCAGTTCTTC. Protein: CASSSAQSGEQFF.

This clonotype was counted only a few times. The rearrangement joins TRBV20-1 to TRBJ2-2, with a tentative D call TRBD2 (6 bases). CDR3 length: 11 residues. V lost 7 bases and J lost 8, with 11 bases in between. The germline CDR1 and CDR2 sequences are DFQATT and SNEGSKA (reference sequence). This CDR3 is CSVGGPGELFF. CDR3 DNA: TGCAGTGTCGGAGGGCCGGGGGAGCTGTTTTTT.

The genes are TRBV19 and TRBJ1-1; D is unresolved. The CDR3 totals 15 residues. Germline values: CDR1 LNHDA, CDR2 SQIVND (reference sequence). Trimming removed 4 bases at V and 5 bases at J, with 17 bases between. The DNA for the CDR3 is TGTGCCAGTAGTACCCTGGCGCCCGGAGGGACTGAAGCTTTCTTT. Translated: CASSTLAPGGTEAFF.

The chain combines TRBV6-1 with TRBJ2-1, with a weak D call TRBD1 (6 bases). The CDR3 spans 15 residues. The germline gives CDR1 MNHNS, CDR2 SASEGT. Trimming removed 3 bases from V and 2 bases from J, with 11 bases in between. The CDR3 DNA follows: TGTGCCAGCAGTGATCGGGACAATCCCTACAATGAGCAGTTCTTC. Encoded protein: CASSDRDNPYNEQFF.

This clonotype was seen only a few times. V and J are TRBV28 and TRBJ2-5, with D unresolved. Between the trimmed V and J ends, which lost 3 bases and 2 bases, there was a span of 7 bases. Germline CDR1 is MDHEN and CDR2 is SYDVKM. The length of the CDR3 is 13 residues. CDR3: CASSLGGQETQYF. As DNA, the CDR3 is TGTGCCAGCAGTTTGGGCGGACAAGAGACCCAGTACTTC.

This chain uses TRBV6-1 with TRBJ2-1, with D unclear. The CDR3 is made up of 11 amino acids. The V gene lost 4 bases and the J gene lost 9 bases, with 7 bases spanning the gap. The V gene's germline CDR1 is MNHNS and CDR2 SASEGT. The DNA of the CDR3 is TGTGCCAGCAGTGGACTGACTGAGCAGTTCTTC. Encoded protein: CASSGLTEQFF.

The chain has TRBV14 and TRBJ2-2; 10 bases agree with TRBD1. This CDR3 is built from 16 residues. V trimming: 4 bases; J trimming: 4 bases; junction bases outside the gene matches: 6. Per the germline V gene, CDR1 is SGHDN and CDR2 is FVKESK. The CDR3 spells CASSRGQGGGTGELFF. CDR3 bases: TGTGCCAGCAGCCGTGGACAGGGGGGAGGCACCGGGGAGCTGTTTTTT.

This clonotype has a handful of counts. The rearrangement uses TRBV13 and TRBJ2-7; TRBD1 matches at 12 bases. With 5 bases clipped from V and 6 bases from J, the junction kept 8 bases outside the gene matches. The CDR3 sequence is 15 residues long. Germline V lookup: CDR1 PRHDT, CDR2 FYEKMQ (reference sequence). The CDR3 DNA reads as TGTGCCAGCAGCCTCTCCGGGACAGGGGGCCTCGAGCAGTACTTC. Translation gives CASSLSGTGGLEQYF.

This sequence joins TRBV11-2 and TRBJ1-4; D is unclear. This CDR3 has 15 amino acids. The V end lost 4 bases, the J end lost 7 bases, and 16 bases lay between the germline ends. Germline assignment: CDR1 SGHAT and CDR2 FQNNGV. CDR3 bases: TGTGCCAGCAGCTCCGACGGGTACTTAGGTGAAAAACTGTTTTTT. This gives the protein CASSSDGYLGEKLFF.

This clonotype was counted many times. V gene TRBV5-1 combines with J gene TRBJ2-1, with TRBD2 identical over 16 bases. Germline values: CDR1 SGHRS, CDR2 YFSETQ. Germline trimming cut 4 bases from V and 7 bases from J; bases unmatched to any gene: 8. The CDR3 has 17 amino acids. The DNA of the CDR3 is TGCGCCAGCAGCCCCGGGACTAGCGGGAGGGCGGGTAATGAGCAGTTCTTC. It encodes CASSPGTSGRAGNEQFF.

Many counts were recorded for this clonotype. The V and J genes are TRBV29-1 and TRBJ1-1, with unresolved D. CDR1 is SQVTM, CDR2 ANQGSEA, per germline. V dropped 1 base and J dropped 1 base, with 7 bases sitting between them. This CDR3 has 13 residues. CDR3 in DNA: TGCAGCGTTGAAGGACACTCGAACACTGAAGCTTTCTTT. As protein: CSVEGHSNTEAFF.